The 29 T cell receptor beta chains listed next were all sequenced from one sample in a study of beta chain features in type 1 diabetes. As every portion of the isolated RNA was reverse transcribed, the sequencing read expressed TCRB transcripts. Only in-frame clones appear in the TCRdb table, and some are missing; sequencing was by immunoSEQ multiplex PCR. The data contain about 320,000 clones, approximately 15% of them singletons. The sequenced sample consisted of central memory CD4+ T cells from blood. The receptors stem from a young man in good health.

This clone was seen a handful of times. The germline gene is not matched at one end of the junction; a read error may be the cause. V gene TRBV10-3 combines with J gene TRBJ1-2, with D possibly being TRBD1 (6 bases). The CDR3 sequence is 13 residues long. The germline CDR1 and CDR2 sequences are ENHRY and SYGVKD. The chain's CDR3 is CAISVPQTGRRAF. CDR3 DNA: TGTGCCATCAGTGTCCCCCAAACAGGGCGGAGGGCCTTC.

The sample holds a few counts of this clone. The chain links TRBV27 to TRBJ1-2; D is perhaps TRBD1 (5 bases). The CDR3 is 14 amino acids. CDR1 and CDR2 (germline): MNHEY, SMNVEV (reference sequence). The germline V and J ends were trimmed by 4 bases and 4 bases, with 13 bases remaining between them. The CDR3 coding sequence is TGTGCCAGCAGTTCCATTAGGGACCTCTATGGCTACACCTTC. Encoded protein: CASSSIRDLYGYTF.

The V and J genes are TRBV4-1 and TRBJ1-4; D unresolved. Deletions cut 0 bases from V and 10 bases from J, with 9 bases between. The CDR3 has 13 residues. The germline V gene has CDR1 MGHRA and CDR2 YSYEKL. CDR3 in amino acids: CASSQDRNGKLFF. The CDR3 coding sequence is TGCGCCAGCAGCCAAGATCGTAACGGAAAACTGTTTTTT.

This chain joins TRBV9 and TRBJ2-1; 10 bases are a match to TRBD2. V was clipped by 4 bases and J by 7 bases; unmatched bases: 8. From germline, CDR1 is SGDLS and CDR2 YYNGEE. The CDR3 runs 15 residues. DNA of the CDR3: TGTGCCAGCAGCCTAGCGGGAGACGGATGGAATGAGCAGTTCTTC. Its translation: CASSLAGDGWNEQFF. Filled out from reference TRBV9 and TRBJ2-1, the complete variable domain reads DSGVTQTPKHLITATGQRVTLRCSPRSGDLSVYWYQQSLDQGLQFLIQYYNGEERAKGNILERFSAQQFPDLHSELNLSSLELGDSALYFCASSLAGDGWNEQFFGPGTRLTVL.

This clone was observed a few times. J is TRBJ1-3 and V is TRBV29-1; D is unresolved. From germline, CDR1 is SQVTM and CDR2 ANQGSEA. Trimming removed 7 bases from V and 4 bases from J, with 8 bases in between. The CDR3 has 11 residues. The CDR3 reads CSGLRGNTIYF. CDR3 sequence (DNA): TGCAGCGGACTTAGGGGAAACACCATATATTTT.

This clone turned up a few times. The chain uses TRBV7-2 and TRBJ2-1; TRBD2 matches 7 bases. Germline-derived CDR1 and CDR2 are SGHTA and FQGNSA. V was clipped by 5 bases and J by 5 bases; unmatched bases: 9. The CDR3 is 15 amino acids. CDR3 nucleotide sequence: TGTGCCAGCAGCGCACCGGGACTACTCCACAATGAGCAGTTCTTC. This encodes CASSAPGLLHNEQFF.

V usage is TRBV18 and J usage is TRBJ1-3; no firm D call. Germline V CDR1 and CDR2: KGHSH, LQKENI. V was pared by 1 base and J by 4 bases, with 11 bases between. The CDR3 contains 15 residues. CDR3 protein: CASSPLQDEGNTIYF. Here the CDR3 DNA reads TGTGCCAGCTCACCACTTCAGGACGAGGGAAACACCATATATTTT.

This clone was counted between two and nine times. The chain joins TRBV19 to TRBJ2-1, with no clear D. The V end lost 9 bases, the J end lost 2 bases, and 14 bases lay between the germline ends. The CDR3 spans 14 residues. The germline gives CDR1 LNHDA, CDR2 SQIVND (reference sequence). CDR3 protein: CASSLLGTYNEQFF. As DNA, the CDR3 is TGTGCCAGCTCCCTCCTTGGGACCTACAATGAGCAGTTCTTC.

This clone appeared many times. This chain uses TRBV7-9 with TRBJ2-4; 8 positions agree with TRBD1. CDR3 size: 13 residues. V lost 5 bases, J lost 3 bases, and 0 bases stayed unmatched. The germline gives CDR1 SEHNR, CDR2 FQNEAQ (reference sequence). This CDR3 reads CASSGQGKNIQYF. The DNA for the CDR3 is TGTGCCAGCAGCGGACAGGGCAAAAACATTCAGTACTTC.

A few counts support this clone. The chain combines TRBV10-2 with TRBJ2-5; 9 bases match TRBD1. This CDR3 is 12 amino acids long. V lost 7 bases and J lost 5; bases outside the gene matches: 2. Germline assignment: CDR1 WSHSY and CDR2 SAAADI. CDR3 bases: TGCGCCAGCACAGACAGGGGGGAGACCCAGTACTTC. Its translation is CASTDRGETQYF.

The table lists this clone with a few counts. V gene TRBV6-1 combines with J gene TRBJ1-2; no clear D gene. There are 15 residues in the CDR3. Between the trimmed V and J ends, which lost 6 bases and 4 bases, there was a span of 18 bases. CDR1 is MNHNS, CDR2 SASEGT, per germline. The CDR3 loop reads CASRQNGLTGYGYTF. In DNA form, the CDR3 reads TGTGCCAGCAGACAAAACGGACTGACTGGCTATGGCTACACCTTC.

The V gene is TRBV5-5, the J gene TRBJ2-3, with D possibly being TRBD2 (6 bases). Trimming took off 1 base at V and 3 bases at J, with 21 bases between the two ends. The CDR3 sequence is 18 residues long. Germline values: CDR1 SGHKS, CDR2 YYEKEE (reference sequence). The CDR3 is CASSLNPAGAVGTDTQYF. CDR3 nucleotides: TGTGCCAGCAGCTTGAACCCAGCGGGCGCCGTTGGGACAGATACGCAGTATTTT.

This clone was detected a few times. The V call is TRBV9, the J call TRBJ1-3; tentatively, D is TRBD1 (5 bases). Germline-derived CDR1 and CDR2 are SGDLS and YYNGEE. The CDR3 is made up of 15 amino acids. V was cut by 3 bases and J by 7 bases, with 17 bases left in between. In DNA form, the CDR3 reads TGTGCCAGCAGCGCGACCGGGGCTCGGAGTAACACCATATATTTT. Encoded protein: CASSATGARSNTIYF.

This chain connects TRBV13 to TRBJ1-6; D is uncertain. This CDR3 has 16 residues. Germline CDR1 is PRHDT and CDR2 is FYEKMQ (reference sequence). The germline V and J ends were trimmed by 5 bases and 8 bases, with 19 bases remaining between them. The CDR3 here is CASSTTIGGRDSPLHF. The DNA of the CDR3 is TGTGCCAGCAGCACAACGATCGGCGGTCGTGATTCACCCCTCCACTTT.

This clone was found a few times. The DNA of the CDR3 is TGTGCCAGCAACAAGGCCCTAGCGGGCACAGATACGCAGTATTTT. This translates into CASNKALAGTDTQYF. This rearrangement joins TRBV27 to TRBJ2-3; 7 positions match TRBD2. Trimming at V came to 7 bases and at J to 1 base, leaving 8 bases not matched to a gene. The CDR3 contains 15 residues. Looked up from germline, CDR1 is MNHEY and CDR2 is SMNVEV (reference sequence).

This clone came up a few times. The chain employs TRBV10-3 and TRBJ1-1, with 8 bases matching TRBD1. The germline V gene has CDR1 ENHRY and CDR2 SYGVKD. J was trimmed by 5 bases and V by 7 bases; bases with no gene match: 9. The CDR3 length is 14 residues. CDR3 nucleotide sequence: TGTGCCATCAACCCGACAGGGGTCGGGACTGAAGCTTTCTTT. Protein product: CAINPTGVGTEAFF.

This clone has only a few counts. The V gene is TRBV15, the J gene TRBJ2-5, with unresolved D. This CDR3 has 14 residues. CDR1 is LNHNV and CDR2 is YYDKDF in the germline V gene (reference sequence). V was trimmed by 1 base and J by 5 bases, leaving 11 bases between them. This CDR3 is CATSRGFTGETQYF. CDR3 nucleotide sequence: TGTGCCACCAGCAGAGGGTTTACCGGGGAGACCCAGTACTTC.

The DNA for the CDR3 is TGTGCCAGCAGCTCCGGGACTACCACCTACAATGAGCAGTTCTTC. This translates into CASSSGTTTYNEQFF. The rearrangement joins TRBV7-8 to TRBJ2-1; 7 positions agree with TRBD2. The CDR3 extends over 15 amino acids. Germline-derived CDR1 and CDR2 are SGHVS and FQNEAQ. J was trimmed by 2 bases and V by 4 bases; bases with no gene match: 5.

This clone has a count of ten or more. This specimen includes other DNA sequences encoding the same CDR3. The V call is TRBV6-6, the J call TRBJ1-2; D remains ambiguous. Germline V gives CDR1 MNHNY, CDR2 SVGAGI (reference sequence). The V gene lost 0 bases and the J gene lost 2 bases, with 7 bases spanning the gap. The length of the CDR3 is 14 residues. CDR3 DNA sequence: TGTGCCAGCAGTTACTCGAAAGGGAACTATGGCTACACCTTC. Translated: CASSYSKGNYGYTF.

This clone was seen a few times. The chain recombines TRBV6-1 with TRBJ1-2; no clear D gene. The CDR3 covers 13 residues. CDR1 is MNHNS and CDR2 is SASEGT in the germline V gene. The V end was cut by 6 bases, the J end by 9 bases, with 17 bases between. The CDR3 is CASRPTVSSRYTF. For the CDR3, the DNA is TGTGCCAGCAGGCCCACAGTCTCCTCCCGCTACACCTTC.

The chain has TRBV4-1 and TRBJ1-3; the match to TRBD1 covers 7 bases. This CDR3 has 15 amino acids. Germline trimming cut 1 base from V and 3 bases from J; bases unmatched to any gene: 3. Germline V gene lookup returns CDR1 MGHRA and CDR2 YSYEKL. CDR3 protein: CASSQVRGLGNTIYF. In nucleotides, the CDR3 is TGCGCCAGCAGCCAAGTAAGGGGGCTTGGAAACACCATATATTTT.

This clone turned up a few times. V usage is TRBV7-2 and J usage is TRBJ2-5; D gene uncertain. There are 15 residues in the CDR3. V shed 2 bases and J shed 3 bases, with 13 bases lying between them. Germline CDR1 reads SGHTA; CDR2 reads FQGNSA. The CDR3: CASSLRHRSEETQYF. CDR3 bases: TGTGCCAGCAGCTTACGGCACCGTTCGGAAGAGACCCAGTACTTC.

In its sample, this clone was seen many times. This chain joins TRBV10-3 and TRBJ2-2, with unresolved D. Trimming stripped 0 bases from V and 2 bases from J, with 4 bases between. Germline V gene lookup returns CDR1 ENHRY and CDR2 SYGVKD. The CDR3 is 14 residues long. CDR3 DNA: TGTGCCATCAGTGAGTCGACAAACACCGGGGAGCTGTTTTTT. Its translation is CAISESTNTGELFF.

The chain is built from TRBV5-6 and TRBJ2-5; no reliable D call. The J call may be incorrect, as the DNA end agrees better with TRBJ2-7. The CDR3 has 14 residues. Germline V lookup: CDR1 SGHDT, CDR2 YYEEEE. This CDR3 reads CASSLIGDSYEQYF. The CDR3 DNA reads TGTGCCAGCAGCTTGATCGGAGACTCCTACGAGCAGTACTTC.

The rearrangement uses TRBV29-1 and TRBJ2-5; D possibly corresponds to TRBD1 (6 bases). V was shortened by 3 bases and J by 5 bases, with 10 bases between the two germline ends. The germline V gene has CDR1 SQVTM and CDR2 ANQGSEA. This CDR3 contains 12 residues. In DNA, the CDR3 is TGCAGCGTTGACCAGGGGCGGGAGACCCAGTACTTC. Amino acids: CSVDQGRETQYF. The full variable domain, its missing parts supplied by reference TRBV29-1 and TRBJ2-5, is SAVISQKPSRDICQRGTSLTIQCQVDSQVTMMFWYRQQPGQSLTLIATANQGSEATYESGFVIDKFPISRPNLTFSTLTVSNMSPEDSSIYLCSVDQGRETQYFGPGTRLLVL.

Concerning this clone itself: This same CDR3 is encoded by further DNA sequences in the sample. The V and J genes are TRBV2 and TRBJ1-5; D ambiguous. Trimming took 0 bases from V and 6 from J, leaving 6 bases between them. The CDR3 sequence is 13 residues long. Germline V CDR1 and CDR2: SNHLY, FYNNEI. This CDR3 is CASSEARVQPQHF. As DNA, the CDR3 is TGTGCCAGCAGTGAAGCGCGAGTTCAGCCCCAGCATTTT.

The gene calls are TRBV7-8 and TRBJ2-3, with 10 bases aligning to TRBD1. Germline CDR1 SGHVS, CDR2 FQNEAQ. The V and J ends lost 8 bases and 3 bases, in that order; junction bases with no gene match: 8. There are 15 residues in the CDR3. The CDR3 here is CASRKDRGETDTQYF. DNA of the CDR3: TGTGCCAGCCGGAAGGACAGGGGGGAGACAGATACGCAGTATTTT. The full variable domain, its missing parts supplied by reference TRBV7-8 and TRBJ2-3, is GAGVSQSPRYKVAKRGQDVALRCDPISGHVSLFWYQQALGQGPEFLTYFQNEAQLDKSGLPSDRFFAERPEGSVSTLKIQRTQQEDSAVYLCASRKDRGETDTQYFGPGTRLTVL.

There are a few counts of this clone. The rearrangement uses TRBV7-4 and TRBJ1-5; D ambiguous. Trimming shortened V by 1 base and J by 4 bases, and 11 bases separated the two germline ends. This CDR3 contains 15 residues. Germline V gene lookup returns CDR1 SGHVT and CDR2 SQSDAQ. DNA for the CDR3: TGTGCCAGCAGCTTAGGGCGGCGGTTAAATCAGCCCCAGCATTTT. This codes for CASSLGRRLNQPQHF.

The chain couples TRBV7-9 to TRBJ2-7; D possibly corresponds to TRBD2 (6 bases). Germline CDR1 is SEHNR and CDR2 is FQNEAQ (reference sequence). Trimming took 4 bases from V and 3 from J, leaving 16 bases between them. The CDR3 covers 15 residues. This CDR3 is CASSSQSQGGYEQYV. CDR3 bases: TGTGCCAGCAGCTCCCAGAGTCAGGGAGGCTACGAGCAGTACGTC.